A single sample gave rise to the 28 T cell receptor beta chains below, sequenced in a study of T cells after yellow fever vaccination (dated 2019 in TCRdb). The library was obtained by 5' RACE. Data came from an Illumina HiSeq 2500. TCRdb passed the public sequencing reads through fastp at Q25 and MiXCR, retaining productive beta sequences. Every CDR3 protein is listed once, alongside the most common genes and DNA of its rows. The sample records hundreds of thousands of distinct CDR3 sequences, around an eighth of which are singletons. Of the sample, 15% falls within the top ten clones. The treatment or condition label here, explained by the study, means: live attenuated yellow fever vaccine strain. The sequencing here drew on PBMCs, taken on the day of the yellow fever booster vaccination. Receptors were obtained from a man aged 30-40 years who received the YFV17D yellow fever vaccine.

This clonotype was detected a few times. The chain recombines TRBV27 with TRBJ2-2; D unresolved. Germline CDR1 is MNHEY and CDR2 is SMNVEV (reference sequence). V lost 3 bases to trimming and J lost 2 bases, with 7 bases between them. The CDR3 has 14 amino acids. The CDR3 DNA reads as TGTGCCAGCAGTTTGGTAGATAACACCGGGGAGCTGTTTTTT. Protein: CASSLVDNTGELFF.

This clonotype was seen a handful of times. V usage is TRBV7-2 and J usage is TRBJ1-3; no clear D gene. The CDR3 totals 13 residues. Per the germline V gene, CDR1 is SGHTA and CDR2 is FQGNSA. Trimming left V 5 bases short and J 4 bases short, with 9 bases between. CDR3 residues: CASSPTSGNTIYF. CDR3 bases: TGTGCCAGCAGCCCGACGTCCGGAAACACCATATATTTT.

Only a few counts were recorded for this clonotype. The gene calls are TRBV5-1 and TRBJ1-5, with D possibly TRBD1 on 5 matching bases. The V end lost 4 bases, the J end lost 6 bases, and 14 bases lay between the germline ends. This CDR3 region has 14 residues. Germline CDR1 reads SGHRS; CDR2 reads YFSETQ. The CDR3 sequence: CASSPYQGFQPQHF. The CDR3, as DNA: TGCGCCAGCAGCCCCTACCAGGGATTTCAGCCCCAGCATTTT.

This chain joins TRBV12-3 or TRBV12-4 and TRBJ2-7; 8 bases fit TRBD1. Trimming removed 3 bases from V and 3 bases from J; junction bases left unmatched: 7. This CDR3 is 15 amino acids long. Here the CDR3 DNA reads TGTGCCAGCAGTTTTATTCCCGACAGGGGCTACGAGCAGTACTTC. Translated, it gives CASSFIPDRGYEQYF.

This clonotype has only a few counts. The V and J genes are TRBV20-1 and TRBJ2-3; possibly TRBD2 for D (5 bases). The V and J ends lost 7 bases and 6 bases respectively, with 8 bases between them. From germline, CDR1 is DFQATT and CDR2 SNEGSKA (reference sequence). The CDR3 is 10 residues long. The CDR3 DNA follows: TGCAGTGTAAGGGAGGATACGCAGTATTTT. Amino acid sequence: CSVREDTQYF.

This clonotype was recorded many times. The chain combines TRBV29-1 with TRBJ2-1; tentatively, D is TRBD1 (5 bases). Germline CDR1 is SQVTM and CDR2 is ANQGSEA. V lost 7 bases to trimming and J lost 4 bases, with 14 bases between them. The CDR3 spans 13 residues. The CDR3 nucleotides are TGCAGCGGCCGCGACAGCCCATACAATGAGCAGTTCTTC. This translates into CSGRDSPYNEQFF.

This clonotype has just a few counts. This rearrangement joins TRBV6-5 to TRBJ2-3; weak D call: TRBD1 (6 bases). CDR3 size: 16 residues. The germline V gene has CDR1 MNHEY and CDR2 SVGAGI. V lost 2 bases to trimming and J lost 2 bases, with 14 bases between them. CDR3 residues: CASSYTGQTYTDTQYF. The CDR3 DNA is TGTGCCAGCAGTTACACAGGACAGACCTACACAGATACGCAGTATTTT.

In this sample, this clonotype turned up a few times. This chain connects TRBV20-1 to TRBJ2-1; D gene uncertain. Looked up from germline, CDR1 is DFQATT and CDR2 is SNEGSKA (reference sequence). The V end lost 1 base, the J end lost 0 bases, and 7 bases lay between the germline ends. The CDR3 loop spans 14 amino acids. The CDR3 loop reads CSARVPDSYNEQFF. CDR3 sequence (DNA): TGCAGTGCTAGAGTCCCGGACTCCTACAATGAGCAGTTCTTC.

This clonotype has more than one count but fewer than ten. The gene calls are TRBV20-1 and TRBJ2-3, with D unresolved. The CDR3 covers 10 residues. CDR1 is DFQATT and CDR2 is SNEGSKA in the germline V gene (reference sequence). This chain's CDR3 is CSPSTDTQYF. In nucleotides, the CDR3 is TGCAGCCCGAGCACAGATACGCAGTATTTT.

This clonotype was seen a handful of times. This chain joins TRBV5-1 and TRBJ2-5; 9 nucleotides match TRBD1. CDR3 length: 15 amino acids. Germline V CDR1 and CDR2: SGHRS, YFSETQ. The J segment lost 6 bases and the V segment lost 4 bases, leaving 10 bases of the junction unmatched. The CDR3 nucleotides read TGCGCCAGCAGCCCGGACAGGGGACCGCCCCAGACCCAGTACTTC. Its protein product is CASSPDRGPPQTQYF.

The rearrangement joins TRBV5-6 to TRBJ2-1; weak D call: TRBD2 (5 bases). V dropped 1 base and J dropped 2 bases, with 16 bases sitting between them. Germline V lookup: CDR1 SGHDT, CDR2 YYEEEE. The CDR3 runs to 17 residues. This chain's CDR3 is CASSLLGKRVAYNEQFF. CDR3 nucleotides: TGTGCCAGCAGCTTGTTAGGAAAGAGGGTTGCCTACAATGAGCAGTTCTTC.

This sequence joins TRBV20-1 and TRBJ1-1, with a tentative D call TRBD1 (5 bases). V dropped 5 bases and J dropped 1 base, with 11 bases sitting between them. The CDR3 consists of 13 residues. Germline values: CDR1 DFQATT, CDR2 SNEGSKA (reference sequence). In nucleotides, the CDR3 is TGCAGTGCTGGGGACGAGCCGAACACTGAAGCTTTCTTT. Translated: CSAGDEPNTEAFF.

The rearrangement links TRBV28 to TRBJ2-1; no firm D call. CDR3 length equals 13 residues. CDR1 and CDR2 from the germline V gene are MDHEN and SYDVKM. Between the trimmed V and J ends, which lost 3 bases and 10 bases, there was a span of 13 bases. The CDR3 DNA follows: TGTGCCAGCAGTTTTACCCTATCATTGGAGCAGTTCTTC. This translates into CASSFTLSLEQFF. The full variable domain, in which reference TRBV28 and TRBJ2-1 provide the parts outside the CDR3, is DVKVTQSSRYLVKRTGEKVFLECVQDMDHENMFWYRQDPGLGLRLIYFSYDVKMKEKGDIPEGYSVSREKKERFSLILESASTNQTSMYLCASSFTLSLEQFFGPGTRLTVL.

There are a few counts of this clonotype. The rearrangement uses TRBV3-1 and TRBJ2-4, with no clear D. CDR1 LGHDT and CDR2 YNNKEL come from the germline V gene (reference sequence). The CDR3 length is 16 residues. V dropped 0 bases and J dropped 0 bases, with 9 bases sitting between them. The CDR3 is CASSQDRLGAKNIQYF. The CDR3 nucleotides read TGTGCCAGCAGCCAAGATCGACTGGGAGCCAAAAACATTCAGTACTTC.

This clonotype was observed a few times. The V gene is TRBV5-1, the J gene TRBJ2-7; TRBD2 aligns across 8 bases. Trimming cost V 4 bases and J 6 bases; bases outside gene matches: 9. Germline loops: CDR1 SGHRS, CDR2 YFSETQ. The CDR3 runs 14 residues. CDR3 loop: CASSPGTSLGEQYF. CDR3 in DNA: TGCGCCAGCAGCCCCGGGACTAGTCTAGGCGAGCAGTACTTC.

This clonotype was recorded a few times. The CDR3 sequence: CASSVRTGTDTQYF. The CDR3 DNA reads TGTGCCAGCAGCGTCCGTACAGGCACAGATACGCAGTATTTT. The rearrangement links TRBV9 to TRBJ2-3; D remains unclear. V dropped 2 bases and J dropped 1 base, with 8 bases sitting between them. This CDR3 is 14 amino acids long. Per the germline V gene, CDR1 is SGDLS and CDR2 is YYNGEE.

This clonotype was recorded many times. The rearrangement links TRBV4-3 to TRBJ1-4, with 7 bases fitting TRBD1. The V gene end was trimmed by 0 bases and the J gene end by 5 bases; junction bases not matched to a gene: 6. Germline loops: CDR1 LGHNA, CDR2 YSLEER. This CDR3 region has 16 residues. The CDR3 here is CASSQDHRGGNEKLFF. The CDR3, as DNA: TGCGCCAGCAGCCAAGATCACAGGGGCGGAAATGAAAAACTGTTTTTT.

This clonotype has more than one count but fewer than ten. V usage is TRBV11-2 and J usage is TRBJ2-1; D call uncertain. The CDR3 runs to 15 residues. V gave up 5 bases and J gave up 10 bases, with 21 bases separating them. Germline V gene sequence: CDR1 SGHAT, CDR2 FQNNGV. CDR3 amino acids: CASSLHTRPVGEQFF. In nucleotides, the CDR3 is TGTGCCAGCAGCCTCCATACCCGGCCTGTCGGAGAGCAGTTCTTC.

The chain is built from TRBV5-5 and TRBJ1-2, with a possible D match to TRBD1 (6 bases). From germline, CDR1 is SGHKS and CDR2 YYEKEE (reference sequence). Deletions cut 5 bases from V and 6 bases from J, with 11 bases between. The CDR3 loop spans 12 amino acids. The CDR3 bases are TGTGCCAGCAGGGGGGGCAGGGATGGCTACACCTTC. It translates to CASRGGRDGYTF.

This sequence joins TRBV6-5 and TRBJ2-1, with D uncertain. The CDR3 runs to 11 residues. CDR1 MNHEY and CDR2 SVGAGI come from the germline V gene. V lost 2 bases to trimming and J lost 14 bases, with 10 bases between them. The CDR3 loop is CASSYRDREFF. The CDR3 DNA reads TGTGCCAGCAGTTACAGGGATAGGGAGTTCTTC.

This clonotype was seen more than once but under ten times. The rearrangement joins TRBV7-9 to TRBJ2-6; D unclear. Trimming cost V 4 bases and J 0 bases, with 13 bases left between them. Germline CDR1 and CDR2: SEHNR and FQNEAQ (reference sequence). CDR3 length: 17 amino acids. For the CDR3, the DNA is TGTGCCAGCAGCTCTCCGCCCCAAAGCTCTGGGGCCAACGTCCTGACTTTC. Translating it yields CASSSPPQSSGANVLTF.

This clonotype was seen only a few times. The chain links TRBV5-1 to TRBJ2-6, with D unresolved. The CDR3 length is 18 residues. Trimming stripped 3 bases from V and 4 bases from J, with 20 bases between. Germline CDR1 is SGHRS and CDR2 is YFSETQ. CDR3 nucleotides: TGCGCCAGCAGCTCCCTCCCCTCCGGCCTTTCCGGGGCCAACGTCCTGACTTTC. Amino acids: CASSSLPSGLSGANVLTF.

V and J are TRBV7-2 and TRBJ2-1; D gene uncertain. Between the trimmed V and J ends, which lost 1 base and 5 bases, there was a span of 9 bases. The germline gives CDR1 SGHTA, CDR2 FQGNSA. This CDR3 spans 14 amino acids. The DNA of the CDR3 is TGTGCCAGCAGCTTAGGGTTCCGAAACAATGAGCAGTTCTTC. It codes for CASSLGFRNNEQFF.

This clonotype has a count of ten or more. The chain links TRBV3-1 to TRBJ2-7, with D possibly being TRBD2 (5 bases). The germline V gene has CDR1 LGHDT and CDR2 YNNKEL (reference sequence). V was cut by 4 bases and J by 1 base, with 14 bases left in between. The CDR3 covers 15 residues. In nucleotides, the CDR3 is TGTGCCAGCAGCCCTCCGTTGGGGAGTTCCTACGAGCAGTACTTC. This codes for CASSPPLGSSYEQYF.

In this sample, this clonotype turned up a few times. The chain joins TRBV12-3 or TRBV12-4 to TRBJ2-3, with 7 bases lining up with TRBD1. The CDR3 is 16 amino acids. Germline trimming cut 3 bases from V and 3 bases from J; bases unmatched to any gene: 9. CDR3 bases: TGTGCCAGCAGTTTCCCCCCTGACAGGGTAACAGATACGCAGTATTTT. It specifies CASSFPPDRVTDTQYF.

This chain connects TRBV7-9 to TRBJ2-7; D unclear. CDR1 and CDR2 from the germline V gene are SEHNR and FQNEAQ (reference sequence). V was trimmed by 4 bases and J by 3 bases, leaving 16 bases between them. The CDR3 runs to 15 residues. CDR3 in amino acids: CASSYSGDTNYEQYF. The CDR3 bases are TGTGCCAGCAGCTATTCAGGCGACACCAACTACGAGCAGTACTTC.

The J gene is TRBJ1-1, the V gene TRBV5-1, with TRBD1 as a possible D gene (6 bases). Germline loops: CDR1 SGHRS, CDR2 YFSETQ. Trimming shortened V by 4 bases and J by 1 base, and 14 bases separated the two germline ends. CDR3 size: 15 residues. The CDR3 reads CASSKGTSSNTEAFF. Here the CDR3 DNA reads TGCGCCAGCAGCAAAGGGACATCCTCGAACACTGAAGCTTTCTTT.

This clonotype was detected only a few times. The V and J genes are TRBV20-1 and TRBJ2-7; 7 positions match TRBD1. Losses at the gene ends were 6 bases for V and 6 bases for J; bases not matched to a gene: 8. The CDR3 runs to 12 residues. The germline CDR1 and CDR2 sequences are DFQATT and SNEGSKA (reference sequence). The CDR3 DNA sequence: TGCAGTGCCCCAGGGGGATCGCTCGAGCAGTACTTC. This codes for CSAPGGSLEQYF.